A single sample is the source of the 2 T cell receptor beta chains below, sequenced in a study of blood T cell repertoires in COVID-19. TCRdb's table, derived via immunoSEQ multiplex PCR, lists solely in-frame clones and lacks some. The sample yields about 250,000 clones, around 81% seen once. The sequencing input was PBMCs or T cells enriched from blood (not recorded which). The receptors stem from a man aged 50-60 years who had recovered from COVID-19.

The J gene is TRBJ2-7, the V gene TRBV7-2; tentatively, D is TRBD1 (5 bases). This CDR3 comprises 14 residues. Looked up from germline, CDR1 is SGHTA and CDR2 is FQGNSA. Trimming pared 6 bases from V and 7 bases from J, leaving 19 bases between. The DNA of the CDR3 is TGTGCCAGCAGTTTCTATAGGGGTACGATGGAGCAGTACTTC. It yields the protein CASSFYRGTMEQYF.

In DNA, the CDR3 is TGTGCCAGCTCACCTCTCGGGGGGGCCTCTGGGGCCAACGTCCTGACTTTC. Amino acid sequence: CASSPLGGASGANVLTF. The chain couples TRBV18 to TRBJ2-6, with 8 bases lining up with TRBD2. The germline gives CDR1 KGHSH, CDR2 LQKENI. The V and J ends lost 3 bases and 0 bases, in that order; junction bases with no gene match: 4. This CDR3 is 17 amino acids long.